One sample yielded the 26 T cell receptor beta chains listed below, sequenced in a study of PD-1 blockade in classical Hodgkin lymphoma. Every patient had relapsed following autologous stem cell transplantation, and cohorts differed in brentuximab vedotin exposure. Method: immunoSEQ multiplex PCR; TCRdb's copy keeps in-frame clones and lacks some. This sample has tens of thousands of clones, with around 80% found just once. The material sequenced was peripheral blood mononuclear cells (PBMCs), taken before the second cycle of nivolumab. The source is a human donor with classical Hodgkin lymphoma.

The J gene is TRBJ2-3, the V gene TRBV19, with TRBD2 as a possible D gene (6 bases). V was clipped by 4 bases and J by 8 bases, with 13 bases between them. Germline V lookup: CDR1 LNHDA, CDR2 SQIVND (reference sequence). This CDR3 contains 13 residues. CDR3 sequence: CASSRDGGGTQYF. The CDR3, as DNA: TGTGCCAGTAGTAGGGACGGGGGAGGTACGCAGTATTTT.

V gene TRBV10-3 combines with J gene TRBJ2-6, with TRBD2 identical over 7 bases. The CDR3 is 17 residues long. Germline-derived CDR1 and CDR2 are ENHRY and SYGVKD. V shed 5 bases and J 2 bases; nucleotides not matched to a gene: 9. The CDR3 coding sequence is TGTGCCATCAGTCGTACTGGGACTAAGACTGGGGCCAACGTCCTGACTTTC. It is translated as CAISRTGTKTGANVLTF.

This clone is deemed large. V is TRBV29-1 and J is TRBJ1-1, with D unclear. Trimming left V 5 bases short and J 1 base short, with 5 bases between. This CDR3 has 11 residues. Germline CDR1 reads SQVTM; CDR2 reads ANQGSEA. The CDR3 DNA reads as TGCAGCGTTAGGCCGAACACTGAAGCTTTCTTT. Protein product: CSVRPNTEAFF.

The chain joins TRBV6-6 to TRBJ1-4; a weak D match, TRBD1 (5 bases). The length of the CDR3 is 15 residues. Between the trimmed V and J ends, which lost 7 bases and 6 bases, there was a span of 18 bases. Germline V gene data show CDR1 as MNHNY and CDR2 as SVGAGI (reference sequence). The CDR3 DNA reads TGTGCCAGCAAGCTCTCGGGGCAGATACATGAAAAACTGTTTTTT. It translates to CASKLSGQIHEKLFF.

This clone appeared once. The J gene is TRBJ1-1, the V gene TRBV28; D gene uncertain. Trimming took off 5 bases at V and 5 bases at J, with 18 bases between the two ends. Per germline, CDR1 MDHEN and CDR2 SYDVKM. The CDR3 extends over 15 amino acids. CDR3 bases: TGTGCCAGCAGTCCAAGCCAACGGATGGGGACTGAAGCTTTCTTT. This gives the protein CASSPSQRMGTEAFF.

This clone was recorded a few times. The CDR3 spells CASSPDSKGKLFF. The CDR3 DNA reads TGTGCCAGCAGTCCTGACAGCAAAGGAAAACTGTTTTTT. The chain couples TRBV28 to TRBJ1-4, with a weak D call TRBD1 (5 bases). CDR3 length equals 13 residues. Germline V CDR1 and CDR2: MDHEN, SYDVKM. V lost 5 bases and J 10 bases, leaving 14 bases between the germline ends.

About this clone: Germline is not matched at one junction end, which may reflect a read error. V gene TRBV5-1 combines with J gene TRBJ2-1; TRBD1 or TRBD2 may be the D gene (5 bases each). CDR1 is SGHRS and CDR2 is YFSETQ in the germline V gene. The CDR3 contains 16 residues. The CDR3 spells CANSWGGGPTYNEQFF. The CDR3 DNA reads TGCGCCAACAGCTGGGGTGGGGGTCCTACCTACAATGAGCAGTTCTTC.

This chain connects TRBV6-5 to TRBJ2-7; D might be TRBD1 or TRBD2, each matching 5 bases. This CDR3 region has 14 residues. The V gene's germline CDR1 is MNHEY and CDR2 SVGAGI. Trimming removed 5 bases from V and 2 bases from J, with 13 bases in between. CDR3 protein: CASSDPGPPYEQYF. The CDR3 DNA sequence: TGTGCCAGCAGTGATCCGGGACCGCCCTACGAGCAGTACTTC.

The chain couples TRBV2 to TRBJ1-1; unclear D gene. This CDR3 spans 13 amino acids. Per the germline V gene, CDR1 is SNHLY and CDR2 is FYNNEI. The V end was cut by 4 bases, the J end by 0 bases, with 6 bases between. The CDR3 loop is CASSVKMNTEAFF. The CDR3 nucleotides read TGTGCCAGCAGTGTAAAAATGAACACTGAAGCTTTCTTT. The whole variable domain, filled in from reference TRBV2 and TRBJ1-1, reads EPEVTQTPSHQVTQMGQEVILRCVPISNHLYFYWYRQILGQKVEFLVSFYNNEISEKSEIFDDQFSVERPDGSNFTLKIRSTKLEDSAMYFCASSVKMNTEAFFGQGTRLTVV.

The chain has TRBV7-2 and TRBJ2-7, with TRBD1 matching 12 bases. The V gene end was trimmed by 5 bases and the J gene end by 6 bases; junction bases not matched to a gene: 8. The CDR3 spans 15 residues. The germline CDR1 and CDR2 sequences are SGHTA and FQGNSA. The chain's CDR3 is CASSPMGQGASEQYF. Here the CDR3 DNA reads TGTGCCAGCAGCCCGATGGGACAGGGGGCAAGCGAGCAGTACTTC.

The genes are TRBV5-5 and TRBJ2-7, with TRBD2 identical over 7 bases. Germline lookup yields CDR1 SGHKS and CDR2 YYEKEE (reference sequence). There are 13 residues in the CDR3. The V gene end was trimmed by 3 bases and the J gene end by 6 bases; junction bases not matched to a gene: 6. CDR3 sequence: CASSWEGFGEQYF. The CDR3 DNA reads as TGTGCCAGCAGCTGGGAGGGTTTCGGCGAGCAGTACTTC. Together with reference TRBV5-5 and TRBJ2-7, the CDR3 gives the full variable domain: DAGVTQSPTHLIKTRGQQVTLRCSPISGHKSVSWYQQVLGQGPQFIFQYYEKEERGRGNFPDRFSARQFPNYSSELNVNALLLGDSALYLCASSWEGFGEQYFGPGTRLTVT.

The J gene is TRBJ1-1, the V gene TRBV5-1; D is perhaps TRBD1 (6 bases). The V and J ends lost 7 bases and 1 base respectively, with 11 bases between them. The CDR3 has 13 amino acids. Germline V gives CDR1 SGHRS, CDR2 YFSETQ. CDR3 residues: CASRQETNTEAFF. The DNA of the CDR3 is TGCGCCAGCCGACAGGAGACGAACACTGAAGCTTTCTTT.

This chain joins TRBV5-4 and TRBJ2-1, with a tentative D call TRBD2 (5 bases). This CDR3 comprises 13 residues. V was pared by 4 bases and J by 8 bases, with 13 bases between. The germline CDR1 and CDR2 sequences are SGHNT and YYREEE (reference sequence). The chain's CDR3 is CASSPPGFDEQFF. CDR3 DNA: TGTGCCAGCAGCCCGCCGGGATTCGATGAGCAGTTCTTC.

The V gene is TRBV9, the J gene TRBJ2-2; TRBD2 is a possible D gene (6 bases). The CDR3 is 15 residues long. Between the trimmed V and J ends, which lost 1 base and 6 bases, there was a span of 13 bases. From germline, CDR1 is SGDLS and CDR2 YYNGEE. CDR3 residues: CASSVLPGSPGELFF. CDR3 DNA sequence: TGTGCCAGCAGCGTACTCCCCGGGAGCCCCGGGGAGCTGTTTTTT.

V usage is TRBV19 and J usage is TRBJ1-5; D remains unclear. The germline CDR1 and CDR2 sequences are LNHDA and SQIVND (reference sequence). The CDR3 contains 15 residues. V lost 5 bases to trimming and J lost 1 base, with 12 bases between them. In DNA, the CDR3 is TGTGCCAGTAGTGCCCGGCCTGGAAGCAATCAGCCCCAGCATTTT. This gives the protein CASSARPGSNQPQHF.

The chain joins TRBV5-1 to TRBJ1-1; D ambiguous. Germline CDR1 reads SGHRS; CDR2 reads YFSETQ. Trimming removed 2 bases from V and 8 bases from J, with 10 bases in between. This CDR3 comprises 12 residues. This chain's CDR3 is CASSFPGLEAFF. The CDR3, as DNA: TGCGCCAGCAGCTTCCCGGGATTAGAAGCTTTCTTT.

The genes are TRBV6-1 and TRBJ2-7; D gene ambiguous. The CDR3 covers 12 residues. The ends were cut back, 2 bases at V and 3 bases at J, with 5 bases in the middle. Looked up from germline, CDR1 is MNHNS and CDR2 is SASEGT. This CDR3 reads CASSETSYEQYF. CDR3 DNA sequence: TGTGCCAGCAGTGAAACGAGCTACGAGCAGTACTTC.

The chain uses TRBV19 and TRBJ2-7, with D tentatively TRBD1 (5 bases). Trimming removed 4 bases at V and 1 base at J, with 8 bases between. Germline CDR1 and CDR2: LNHDA and SQIVND (reference sequence). The CDR3 spans 13 residues. The CDR3 DNA reads as TGTGCCAGTAGTAGGGGCGGTTCCTACGAGCAGTACTTC. Translation gives CASSRGGSYEQYF.

This chain connects TRBV6-1 to TRBJ2-5; 9 bases line up with TRBD1. CDR3 size: 14 residues. The junction had 9 bases not matched to a gene; V was cut back by 4 bases and J by 9 bases. Germline CDR1 reads MNHNS; CDR2 reads SASEGT. The CDR3 sequence is CASSVDRGTPAQYF. Written as DNA, the CDR3 is TGTGCCAGCAGTGTAGACAGGGGGACGCCGGCCCAGTACTTC.

The genes are TRBV5-8 and TRBJ2-1; possibly TRBD2 for D (6 bases). The CDR3 consists of 15 residues. Germline assignment: CDR1 SGHTS and CDR2 YDEGEE. V was clipped by 2 bases and J by 6 bases, with 15 bases between them. DNA of the CDR3: TGTGCCAGCAGCTTCCGGACTAAACATGTCAATGAGCAGTTCTTC. This gives the protein CASSFRTKHVNEQFF.

The rearrangement joins TRBV27 to TRBJ1-2; D remains unclear. The CDR3 is 14 residues long. The V gene lost 5 bases and the J gene lost 3 bases, with 13 bases spanning the gap. Germline CDR1 and CDR2: MNHEY and SMNVEV (reference sequence). The CDR3 DNA reads as TGTGCCAGCAGTGCTAGCGGGTTTTACTATGGCTACACCTTC. Residues: CASSASGFYYGYTF.

The V gene is TRBV19, the J gene TRBJ1-1; perhaps TRBD1 as D (6 bases). The CDR3 is 17 amino acids. The germline V gene encodes CDR1 LNHDA and CDR2 SQIVND (reference sequence). V lost 6 bases, J lost 0 bases, and 20 bases lay in between. The CDR3 here is CASRYSQGIGMNTEAFF. The CDR3 region has the DNA TGTGCCAGTAGATATTCTCAGGGGATTGGGATGAACACTGAAGCTTTCTTT.

The chain couples TRBV6-5 to TRBJ2-2, with D hard to call. This CDR3 contains 12 residues. CDR1 and CDR2 from the germline V gene are MNHEY and SVGAGI. V was pared by 3 bases and J by 6 bases, with 5 bases between. As DNA, the CDR3 is TGTGCCAGCAGTTATTTAGCCGGGGAGCTGTTTTTT. As protein: CASSYLAGELFF.

The chain couples TRBV5-1 to TRBJ2-1; unclear D gene. Trimming cost V 0 bases and J 5 bases, with 15 bases left between them. The CDR3 has 16 amino acids. From germline, CDR1 is SGHRS and CDR2 YFSETQ. The CDR3 DNA reads as TGCGCCAGCAGCTTGGTCCAAGGCCTCACCGACAATGAGCAGTTCTTC. This codes for CASSLVQGLTDNEQFF.

This chain links TRBV19 with TRBJ2-1; 7 bases agree with TRBD2. This CDR3 has 14 residues. The germline gives CDR1 LNHDA, CDR2 SQIVND (reference sequence). V dropped 5 bases and J dropped 7; count of bases not matched to a gene: 8. CDR3 in amino acids: CASSFGGSGNEQFF. In DNA form, the CDR3 reads TGTGCCAGTAGTTTTGGCGGGAGCGGAAATGAGCAGTTCTTC. Filled out from reference TRBV19 and TRBJ2-1, the complete variable domain reads DGGITQSPKYLFRKEGQNVTLSCEQNLNHDAMYWYRQDPGQGLRLIYYSQIVNDFQKGDIAEGYSVSREKKESFPLTVTSAQKNPTAFYLCASSFGGSGNEQFFGPGTRLTVL.

This chain joins TRBV6-6 and TRBJ2-2; D is possibly TRBD2 (7 bases). Trimming pared 2 bases from V and 6 bases from J, leaving 10 bases between. Germline V CDR1 and CDR2: MNHNY, SVGAGI (reference sequence). CDR3 length: 14 amino acids. The CDR3 nucleotides read TGTGCCAGCAGTTACCAAGGGGGGGCCGGGGAGCTGTTTTTT. This translates into CASSYQGGAGELFF.